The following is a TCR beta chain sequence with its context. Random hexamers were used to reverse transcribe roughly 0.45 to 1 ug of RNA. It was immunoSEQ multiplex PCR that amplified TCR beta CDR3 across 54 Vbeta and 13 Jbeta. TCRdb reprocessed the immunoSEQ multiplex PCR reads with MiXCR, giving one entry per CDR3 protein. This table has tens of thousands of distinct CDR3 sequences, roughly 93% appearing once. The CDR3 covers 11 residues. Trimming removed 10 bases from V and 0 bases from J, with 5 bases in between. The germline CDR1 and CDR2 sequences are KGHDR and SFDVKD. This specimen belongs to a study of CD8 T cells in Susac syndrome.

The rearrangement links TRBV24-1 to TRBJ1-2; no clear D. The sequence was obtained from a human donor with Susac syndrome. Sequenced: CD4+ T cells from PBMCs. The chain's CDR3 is CATGSNYGYTF. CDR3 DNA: TGTGCCACGGGCTCTAACTATGGCTACACCTTC.